This T cell receptor beta chain was captured in a study of blood T cells in healthy people across ages. Study-wide findings and caveats: A roughly linear age-dependent decrease characterized TCR beta diversity per million T cells.

Then a second PCR, running about 7 to 11 cycles, was carried out with a sample-barcoded 5' primer and a J-beta primer mix. Researchers report that a template-switch adaptor with 12 random nucleotides tagged each cDNA molecule. TCRdb passed the 5' RACE reads through MiXCR, listing each CDR3 protein once. The data show 500,000 to 700,000 distinct CDR3 sequences, about 30% seen once. This clonotype came up many times. Its antigen is currently unknown. The sequencing sample was made of blood. This clonotype originated in an elderly woman in good health.

The CDR3 is CASSIQWTHYNEQFF. CDR3 nucleotide sequence: TGTGCCAGTAGTATACAATGGACCCACTACAATGAGCAGTTCTTC. The J gene is TRBJ2-1, the V gene TRBV19, with D uncertain. The germline gives CDR1 LNHDA, CDR2 SQIVND (reference sequence). V was clipped by 2 bases and J by 3 bases, with 11 bases between them. There are 15 residues in the CDR3.